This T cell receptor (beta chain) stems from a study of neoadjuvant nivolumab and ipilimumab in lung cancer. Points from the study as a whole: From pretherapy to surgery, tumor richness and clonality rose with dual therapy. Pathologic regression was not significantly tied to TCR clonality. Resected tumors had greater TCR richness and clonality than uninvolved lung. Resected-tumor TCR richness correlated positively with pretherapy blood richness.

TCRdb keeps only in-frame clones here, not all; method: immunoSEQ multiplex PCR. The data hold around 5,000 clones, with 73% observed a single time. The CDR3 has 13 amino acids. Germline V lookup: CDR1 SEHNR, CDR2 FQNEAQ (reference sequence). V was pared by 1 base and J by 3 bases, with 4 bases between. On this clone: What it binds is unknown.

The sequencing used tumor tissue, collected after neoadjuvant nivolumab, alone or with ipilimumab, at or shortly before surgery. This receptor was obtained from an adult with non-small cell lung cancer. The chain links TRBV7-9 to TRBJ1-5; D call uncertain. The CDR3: CASSLDNNQPQHF. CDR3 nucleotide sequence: TGTGCCAGCAGCTTAGACAACAATCAGCCCCAGCATTTT.